The T cell receptor beta chain under discussion was sequenced for a study of blood T cell repertoires in COVID-19. Overall study: COVID-19 samples from acute and convalescent phases originated in the United States, Italy and Spain. Nucleic acid was either cDNA or gDNA, and it came from T cells, B-cell-depleted T cells, or PBMCs.

Germline values: CDR1 SGHRS, CDR2 YFSETQ. Deletions cut 5 bases from V and 5 bases from J, with 16 bases between. The CDR3 runs 14 residues. Study processing details: Using reference gene primer amplification, nucleated cell counts were estimated. Generated by immunoSEQ multiplex PCR, the TCRdb table keeps only in-frame clones and is missing some. V and J calls and clone size are copied from that table; D and trimming were computed from the DNA. The sample contains some 230,000 clones, about four fifths of which appear only once. The J gene is TRBJ1-1, the V gene TRBV5-1, with D tentatively TRBD1 (5 bases). The sequencing sample was made of PBMCs or T cells enriched from blood (not recorded which). This TCR was recovered from a woman aged 40 to 50 with acute COVID-19. The DNA for the CDR3 is TGCGCCAGCAGTTTCTCTGCAGGGTCTACTGAAGCTTTCTTT. It yields the protein CASSFSAGSTEAFF. Based on the CDR3 plus reference TRBV5-1 and TRBJ1-1, the full variable domain is KAGVTQTPRYLIKTRGQQVTLSCSPISGHRSVSWYQQTPGQGLQFLFEYFSETQRNKGNFPGRFSGRQFSNSRSEMNVSTLELGDSALYLCASSFSAGSTEAFFGQGTRLTVV.